This T cell receptor (beta chain) comes out of a study of OX40 agonist ivuxolimab in advanced cancers. At the level of the study: Given to patients was ivuxolimab, an agonistic anti-OX40 (CD134) antibody. Cancers in dose escalation were hepatocellular, melanoma, renal cell and head and neck. Points from the study as a whole: At 0.1 to 3.0 mg/kg, clonal expansion of CD4+ and CD8+ blood T cells had occurred by week 6. In the expanded peripheral T cells, antigen specificity was never determined.

Concerning this clone: Antigen: not known.

J lost 1 base, V lost 5 bases, and 6 bases had no gene match. This CDR3 is built from 16 residues. The germline V gene has CDR1 LNHDA and CDR2 SQIVND (reference sequence). Clones were read by immunoSEQ multiplex PCR, and TCRdb kept only the in-frame ones, dropping some. The table includes approximately 82,000 clones, over 70% detected once. This chain links TRBV19 with TRBJ1-5, with 9 bases matching TRBD1. This sequence originates from an adult with an advanced solid tumor such as melanoma, head and neck, liver or kidney cancer. The sequences come from CD4+ or CD8+ T cells sorted from blood, collected in a trial of the OX40 agonist ivuxolimab. CDR3 nucleotide sequence: TGTGCCAGTAGTTTTACAGGGGGCTCCAGCAATCAGCCCCAGCATTTT. Its protein product is CASSFTGGSSNQPQHF.